Each of the 6 T cell receptor beta chains below was sequenced from the same sample in a study of T cells in Graves' hyperthyroidism and ophthalmopathy. From RNA transcripts, TCR beta CDR3 regions were amplified. HTBI primers drove first-round RT-PCR of the TCR CDR3. TCRdb used MiXCR to reprocess the multiplex PCR reads, holding one entry per CDR3 protein. The sample consists of some 770,000 distinct CDR3 sequences, around 17% of them appearing once. What was sequenced was blood. These receptors were taken from a young man with Graves' hyperthyroidism.

At least ten counts were recorded for this clonotype. This rearrangement joins TRBV20-1 to TRBJ1-6, with D hard to call. The CDR3 contains 14 residues. Germline CDR1 DFQATT, CDR2 SNEGSKA (reference sequence). Trimming removed 4 bases from V and 5 bases from J, with 12 bases in between. CDR3 bases: TGCAGTGCTACCCTGACAAGGGATAATTCACCCCTCCACTTT. Its translation is CSATLTRDNSPLHF.

At least ten counts were recorded for this clonotype. The V and J genes are TRBV19 and TRBJ2-7; TRBD1 matches 9 bases. The CDR3 sequence is 15 residues long. Germline V gene sequence: CDR1 LNHDA, CDR2 SQIVND (reference sequence). J gave up 3 bases and V 5 bases, and 8 bases lay outside the gene matches. The CDR3 spells CASSAPGQGIYEQYF. The CDR3 region has the DNA TGTGCCAGTAGTGCACCGGGACAGGGAATCTACGAGCAGTACTTC.

CDR3 bases: TGTGCCAGCAGTGACTATAACGTAGCCAAAAACATTCAGTACTTC. Protein product: CASSDYNVAKNIQYF. This sequence joins TRBV7-8 and TRBJ2-4, with a tentative D call TRBD2 (5 bases). V gave up 6 bases and J gave up 0 bases, with 12 bases separating them. This CDR3 contains 15 residues. The germline gives CDR1 SGHVS, CDR2 FQNEAQ.

This clonotype has a handful of counts. This sequence joins TRBV3-1 and TRBJ1-1, with D unresolved. CDR1 and CDR2 from the germline V gene are LGHDT and YNNKEL (reference sequence). The CDR3 has 13 residues. V was clipped by 4 bases and J by 7 bases, with 13 bases between them. The CDR3 nucleotides read TGTGCCAGCAGCCCCAGAGTGTCCTATGAAGCTTTCTTT. Amino acids: CASSPRVSYEAFF. Combining the CDR3 with reference TRBV3-1 and TRBJ1-1 gives the whole variable domain DTAVSQTPKYLVTQMGNDKSIKCEQNLGHDTMYWYKQDSKKFLKIMFSYNNKELIINETVPNRFSPKSPDKAHLNLHINSLELGDSAVYFCASSPRVSYEAFFGQGTRLTVV.

Many counts were recorded for this clonotype. V and J are TRBV6-1 and TRBJ2-3, with D unclear. V was cut by 5 bases and J by 6 bases, with 15 bases left in between. The germline V gene has CDR1 MNHNS and CDR2 SASEGT. This CDR3 is 14 amino acids long. The CDR3 bases are TGTGCCAGCAGTTACGGCGGCCTCAAGGATACGCAGTATTTT. The encoded protein is CASSYGGLKDTQYF.

This clonotype was recorded many times. V and J are TRBV28 and TRBJ2-7; D is perhaps TRBD2 (6 bases). Trimming cost V 3 bases and J 4 bases, with 10 bases left between them. This CDR3 contains 13 residues. Germline CDR1 MDHEN, CDR2 SYDVKM. As DNA, the CDR3 is TGTGCCAGCAGTTTCAGGGACTTATACGAGCAGTACTTC. This encodes CASSFRDLYEQYF.